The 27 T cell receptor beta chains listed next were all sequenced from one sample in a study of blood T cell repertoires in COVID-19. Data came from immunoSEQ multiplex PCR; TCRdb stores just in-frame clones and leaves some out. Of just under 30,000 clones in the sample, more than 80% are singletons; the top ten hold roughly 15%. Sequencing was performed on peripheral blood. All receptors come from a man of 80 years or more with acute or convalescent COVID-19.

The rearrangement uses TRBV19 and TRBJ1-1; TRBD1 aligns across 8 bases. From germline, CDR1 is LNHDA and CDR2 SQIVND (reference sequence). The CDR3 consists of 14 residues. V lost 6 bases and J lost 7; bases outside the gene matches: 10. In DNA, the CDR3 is TGTGCCAGTAGCGGACAGGGCAGGTCGGTTGAAGCTTTCTTT. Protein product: CASSGQGRSVEAFF.

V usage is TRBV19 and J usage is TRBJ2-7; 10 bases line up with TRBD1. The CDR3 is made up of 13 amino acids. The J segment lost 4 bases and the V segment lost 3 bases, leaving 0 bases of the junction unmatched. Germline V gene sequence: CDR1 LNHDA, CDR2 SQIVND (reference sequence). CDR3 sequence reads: CASSMGQGYEQYF. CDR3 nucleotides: TGTGCCAGTAGTATGGGACAGGGGTACGAGCAGTACTTC.

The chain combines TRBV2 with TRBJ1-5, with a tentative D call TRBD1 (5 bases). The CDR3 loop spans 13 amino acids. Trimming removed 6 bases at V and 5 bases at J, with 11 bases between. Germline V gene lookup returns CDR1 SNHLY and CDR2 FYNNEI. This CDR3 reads CASSREDDQPQHF. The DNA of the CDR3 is TGTGCCAGCAGCAGGGAGGACGATCAGCCCCAGCATTTT.

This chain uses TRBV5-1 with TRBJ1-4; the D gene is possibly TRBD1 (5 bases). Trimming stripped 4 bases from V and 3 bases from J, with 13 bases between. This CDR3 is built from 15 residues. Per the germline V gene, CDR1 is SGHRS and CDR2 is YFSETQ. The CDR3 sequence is CASSIQGVANEKLFF. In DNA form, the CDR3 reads TGCGCCAGCAGCATCCAGGGTGTGGCTAATGAAAAACTGTTTTTT.

The CDR3 coding sequence is TGTGCCAGCAGCTTAGGGGGAACAGGGGGTCTTCTCTATGGCTACACCTTC. It specifies CASSLGGTGGLLYGYTF. This chain connects TRBV7-9 to TRBJ1-2; 8 positions match TRBD1. The CDR3 totals 17 residues. Unmatched junction bases numbered 11, after V lost 1 base and J lost 4 bases. The germline V gene has CDR1 SEHNR and CDR2 FQNEAQ (reference sequence). Complete variable domain (other parts from reference TRBV7-9 and TRBJ1-2): DTGVSQNPRHKITKRGQNVTFRCDPISEHNRLYWYRQTLGQGPEFLTYFQNEAQLEKSRLLSDRFSAERPKGSFSTLEIQRTEQGDSAMYLCASSLGGTGGLLYGYTFGSGTRLTVV.

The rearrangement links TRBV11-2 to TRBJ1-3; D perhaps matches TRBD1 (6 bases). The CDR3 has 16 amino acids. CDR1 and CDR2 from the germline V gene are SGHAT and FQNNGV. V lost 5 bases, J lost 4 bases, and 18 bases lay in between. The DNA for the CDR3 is TGTGCCAGCAGCCTCGAAGGGGGTGCGCTGGGAAACACCATATATTTT. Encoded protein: CASSLEGGALGNTIYF.

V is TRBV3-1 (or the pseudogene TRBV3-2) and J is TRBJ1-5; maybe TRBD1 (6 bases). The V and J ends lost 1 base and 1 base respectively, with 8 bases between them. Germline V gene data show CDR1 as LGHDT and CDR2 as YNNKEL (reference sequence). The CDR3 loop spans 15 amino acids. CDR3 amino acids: CASSQGRGSNQPQHF. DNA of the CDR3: TGTGCCAGCAGCCAAGGCAGGGGCAGCAATCAGCCCCAGCATTTT.

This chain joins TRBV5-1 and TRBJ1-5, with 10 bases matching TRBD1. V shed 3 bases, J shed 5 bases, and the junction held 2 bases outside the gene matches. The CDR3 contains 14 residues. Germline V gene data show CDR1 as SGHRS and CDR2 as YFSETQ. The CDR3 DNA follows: TGCGCCAGCAGCTATGGGACAGGGGATCAGCCCCAGCATTTT. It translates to CASSYGTGDQPQHF.

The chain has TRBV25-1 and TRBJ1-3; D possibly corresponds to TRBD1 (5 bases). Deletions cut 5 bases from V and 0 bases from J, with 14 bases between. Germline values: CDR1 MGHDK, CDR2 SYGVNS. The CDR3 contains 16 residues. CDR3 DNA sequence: TGTGCCAGCAGTCATCTATCAGGGCGCTCTGGAAACACCATATATTTT. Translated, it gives CASSHLSGRSGNTIYF.

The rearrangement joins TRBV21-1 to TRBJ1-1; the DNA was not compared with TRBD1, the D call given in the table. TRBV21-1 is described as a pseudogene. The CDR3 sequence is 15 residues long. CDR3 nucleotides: TGTGCCAGCAGCATTCGGGACAGGGTAATCACTGAAGCTTTCTTT. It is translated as CASSIRDRVITEAFF.

The chain's CDR3 is CASDRTGNSPLHF. As DNA, the CDR3 is TGTGCCAGTGATAGGACAGGGAATTCACCCCTCCACTTT. The chain carries TRBV19 and TRBJ1-6, with TRBD1 identical over 8 bases. From germline, CDR1 is LNHDA and CDR2 SQIVND (reference sequence). After removal of 8 bases from V and 7 bases from J, the junction contained 4 bases not matched to a gene. The length of the CDR3 is 13 residues. The variable domain in full, completed from reference TRBV19 and TRBJ1-6, reads DGGITQSPKYLFRKEGQNVTLSCEQNLNHDAMYWYRQDPGQGLRLIYYSQIVNDFQKGDIAEGYSVSREKKESFPLTVTSAQKNPTAFYLCASDRTGNSPLHFGNGTRLTVT.

The CDR3 here is CSVLDRVTYEQYF. CDR3 sequence (DNA): TGCAGCGTGCTAGACAGGGTTACCTACGAGCAGTACTTC. V usage is TRBV29-1 and J usage is TRBJ2-7, with 7 bases lining up with TRBD1. The junction had 7 bases not matched to a gene; V was cut back by 6 bases and J by 2 bases. The CDR3 sequence is 13 residues long. CDR1 SQVTM and CDR2 ANQGSEA come from the germline V gene.

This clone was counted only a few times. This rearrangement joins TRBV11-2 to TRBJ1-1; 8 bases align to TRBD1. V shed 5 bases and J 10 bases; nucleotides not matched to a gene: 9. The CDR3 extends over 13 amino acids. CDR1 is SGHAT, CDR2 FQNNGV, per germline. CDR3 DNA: TGTGCCAGCAGCGTGGACAGGGACTTTGGAGCTTTCTTT. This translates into CASSVDRDFGAFF.

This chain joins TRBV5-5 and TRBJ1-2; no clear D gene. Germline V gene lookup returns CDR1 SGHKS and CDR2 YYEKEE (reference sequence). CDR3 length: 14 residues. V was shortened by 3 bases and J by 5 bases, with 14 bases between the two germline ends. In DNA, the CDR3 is TGTGCCAGCAGCTCCGGACCCTCGGGGTATGGCTACACCTTC. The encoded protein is CASSSGPSGYGYTF.

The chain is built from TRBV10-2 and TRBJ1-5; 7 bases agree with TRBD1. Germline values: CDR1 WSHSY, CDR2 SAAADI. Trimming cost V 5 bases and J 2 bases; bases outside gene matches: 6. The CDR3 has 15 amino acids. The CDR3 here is CASSTGAVGNQPQHF. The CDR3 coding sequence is TGCGCCAGCAGTACAGGGGCGGTTGGCAATCAGCCCCAGCATTTT.

CDR3 region: CASSPGGSGNEQFF. The CDR3 nucleotides are TGCGCCAGCAGCCCGGGGGGTAGCGGGAATGAGCAGTTCTTC. This chain uses TRBV5-1 with TRBJ2-1; 7 bases agree with TRBD2. The CDR3 has 14 amino acids. V lost 4 bases, J lost 7 bases, and 8 bases stayed unmatched. The V gene's germline CDR1 is SGHRS and CDR2 YFSETQ.

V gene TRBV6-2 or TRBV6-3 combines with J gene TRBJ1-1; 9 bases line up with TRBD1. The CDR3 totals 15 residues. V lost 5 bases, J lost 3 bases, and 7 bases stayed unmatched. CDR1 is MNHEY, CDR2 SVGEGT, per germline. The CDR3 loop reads CASSTRQGGDTEAFF. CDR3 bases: TGTGCCAGCAGTACAAGACAGGGGGGGGACACTGAAGCTTTCTTT.

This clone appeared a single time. For the CDR3, the DNA is TGTGCCATCAGTGAGTCAGGGGTTTACACTGAAGCTTTCTTT. Its protein is CAISESGVYTEAFF. The chain couples TRBV10-3 to TRBJ1-1; possible D gene TRBD1, 5 bases. V was clipped by 0 bases and J by 3 bases, with 8 bases between them. The CDR3 has 14 residues. The germline V gene encodes CDR1 ENHRY and CDR2 SYGVKD.

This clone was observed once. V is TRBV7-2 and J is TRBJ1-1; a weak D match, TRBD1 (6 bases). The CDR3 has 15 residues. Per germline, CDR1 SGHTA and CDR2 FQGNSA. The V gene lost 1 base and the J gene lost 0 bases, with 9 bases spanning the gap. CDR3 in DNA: TGTGCCAGCAGCTTAGACGGACAGCTGAACACTGAAGCTTTCTTT. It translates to CASSLDGQLNTEAFF.

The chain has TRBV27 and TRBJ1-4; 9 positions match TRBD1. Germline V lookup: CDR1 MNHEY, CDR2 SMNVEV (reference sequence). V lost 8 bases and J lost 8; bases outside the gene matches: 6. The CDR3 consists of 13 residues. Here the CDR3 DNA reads TGTGCCAGCTGGGGGACAGGGCGCGAAAAACTGTTTTTT. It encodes CASWGTGREKLFF.

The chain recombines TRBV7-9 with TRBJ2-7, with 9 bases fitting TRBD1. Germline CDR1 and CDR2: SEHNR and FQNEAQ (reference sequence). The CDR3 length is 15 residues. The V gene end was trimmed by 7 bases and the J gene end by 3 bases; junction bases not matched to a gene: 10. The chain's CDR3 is CASTFIQGANYEQYF. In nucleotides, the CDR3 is TGTGCCAGCACCTTCATACAGGGGGCCAACTACGAGCAGTACTTC.

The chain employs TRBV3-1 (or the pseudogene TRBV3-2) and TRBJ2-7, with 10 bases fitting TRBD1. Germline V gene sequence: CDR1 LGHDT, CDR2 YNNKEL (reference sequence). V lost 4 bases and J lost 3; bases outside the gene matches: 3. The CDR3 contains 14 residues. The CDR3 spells CASSPRTGGYEQYF. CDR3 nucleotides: TGTGCCAGCAGCCCCCGGACAGGGGGCTACGAGCAGTACTTC.

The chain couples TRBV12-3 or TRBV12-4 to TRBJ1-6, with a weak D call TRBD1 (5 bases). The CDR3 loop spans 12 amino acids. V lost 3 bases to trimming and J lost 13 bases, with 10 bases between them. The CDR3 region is CASSFGGTPLHF. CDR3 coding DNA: TGTGCCAGCAGTTTCGGGGGGACCCCCCTCCACTTT.

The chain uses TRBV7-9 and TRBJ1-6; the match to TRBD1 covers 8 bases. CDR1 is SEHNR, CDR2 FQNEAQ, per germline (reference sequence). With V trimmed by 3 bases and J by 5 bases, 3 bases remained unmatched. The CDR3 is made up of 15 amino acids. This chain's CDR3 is CASSLDRVDNSPLHF. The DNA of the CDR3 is TGTGCCAGCAGCTTGGACAGGGTTGATAATTCACCCCTCCACTTT.

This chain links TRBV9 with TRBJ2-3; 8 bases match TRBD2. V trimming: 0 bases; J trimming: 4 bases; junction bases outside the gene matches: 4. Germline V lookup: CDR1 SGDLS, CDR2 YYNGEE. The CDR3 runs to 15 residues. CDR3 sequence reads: CASSVAGGRSDTQYF. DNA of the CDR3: TGTGCCAGCAGCGTAGCGGGGGGGCGGTCAGATACGCAGTATTTT. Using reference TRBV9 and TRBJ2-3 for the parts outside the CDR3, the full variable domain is DSGVTQTPKHLITATGQRVTLRCSPRSGDLSVYWYQQSLDQGLQFLIQYYNGEERAKGNILERFSAQQFPDLHSELNLSSLELGDSALYFCASSVAGGRSDTQYFGPGTRLTVL.

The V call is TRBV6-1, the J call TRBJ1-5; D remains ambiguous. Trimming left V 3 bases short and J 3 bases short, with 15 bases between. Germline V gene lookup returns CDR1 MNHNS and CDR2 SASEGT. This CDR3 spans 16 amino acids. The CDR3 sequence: CASSEVPGGVNQPQHF. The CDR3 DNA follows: TGTGCCAGCAGTGAGGTGCCAGGAGGTGTCAATCAGCCCCAGCATTTT.

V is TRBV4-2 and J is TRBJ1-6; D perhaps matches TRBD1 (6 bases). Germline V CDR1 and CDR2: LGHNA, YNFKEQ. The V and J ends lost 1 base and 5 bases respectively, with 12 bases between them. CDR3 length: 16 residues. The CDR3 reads CASSQVGGPNNSPLHF. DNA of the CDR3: TGTGCCAGCAGCCAAGTAGGGGGTCCTAATAATTCACCCCTCCACTTT.